This entry concerns a single TCR beta chain. A single count supports this clone. Its antigen is currently not known. Base-call qualities are not available, and no considerably larger clone is one nucleotide away. Via the germline V gene, CDR1 is MGHRA and CDR2 YSYEKL. Measured from the cysteine to the phenylalanine, the CDR3 is 14 residues long. Only the CDR3 portion is preserved as DNA: 42 bases, with reading frame beginning at the first base. Trimming at the junction amounts to 0 bases on V and 6 bases on J, and the germline ends lie 9 bases apart. The data originate from a study of blood T cell repertoires in COVID-19 (dated by TCRdb to the early 2020s). Looking at the study overall: Collaborator samples came from the United States, Italy and Spain and covered acute and convalescent phases of COVID-19. Where HLA class I and class II types were available, the types were taken from metadata supplied by the sample provider, not from assay-based typing. The samples were drawn from the first 160 participants of the ongoing ImmuneRACE study and from 1,254 subjects provided by 6 global collaborators. A de-identified subject ID, COVID-19 status, age in years and sex were almost always included in the sample metadata. The prospective study material was composed of cDNA or gDNA derived from T cells, B-cell-depleted T cells, or PBMCs. The repertoires were released in a freely available public database intended as a resource for research on the immune response to SARS-CoV-2. The dataset comprised deeply sampled blood TCRbeta repertoires from subjects exposed to, actively infected with, or recovered from COVID-19.

Broad study findings and their caveats: The amount of clinical and demographic metadata varied by source and participant and was provided uncurated.

In Seattle, one collaborating source enrolled patients while the infection was active and tracked those patients longitudinally over the course of disease. Whole blood was collected in K2EDTA tubes by collaborating institutions according to the institutions' own protocols. For TCRbeta analysis, collaborators shipped samples as frozen whole blood, isolated PBMCs, or DNA extracted from either of those sample types. TCRbeta CDR3 regions were amplified from genomic DNA by means of the immunoSEQ Assay, a bias-controlled multiplex PCR. For the original study's pipeline: Nucleated cell counts per sample were estimated from amplification of reference gene primers within the assay. To quantify the absolute abundance of each unique TCRbeta CDR3 rearrangement, sequence reads were collapsed and filtered. For each sample, productive Simpson clonality was calculated by taking the square root of Simpson's diversity index across productive rearrangements. Not all clones reach the TCRdb copy of this immuneACCESS table, which keeps in-frame sequences only. Checked studies attribute under half of the gap to unresolved V genes and leave the rest unexplained. V and J calls and clone size are given by that table; D and trimming were obtained from the DNA. Across this sample there are roughly 300,000 clones, with about four fifths seen only once. The biggest ten clones account for more than 1.1% of the sample.

The origin of this receptor is a human donor with COVID-19, enrolled during active disease. The donor label of this sample is uncertain. The sequencing sample was made of peripheral blood. Recombination connected TRBV4-1 to TRBJ1-3; TRBD1 is perhaps the D gene, given 5 matching bases. The CDR3 loop reads CASSQEFRENTIYF. The DNA sequence is given as TGCGCCAGCAGCCAAGAGTTCAGGGAAAACACCATATATTTT.